What follows are 10 T cell receptor beta chains derived from one specimen sequenced in a study of blood T cell repertoires in COVID-19. Profiling relied on immunoSEQ multiplex PCR, and the TCRdb table lists in-frame clones only, not all of them. The sample holds around 100,000 clones; roughly nine tenths are singletons and the top ten take approximately 29%. The sample was peripheral blood. The receptors originated from a woman of 80 years or more with acute or convalescent COVID-19.

The CDR3 DNA sequence: TGTGCCAGTGCGGGACTAGCGGGGGGGCCTGGCACAGATACGCAGTATTTT. Translating it yields CASAGLAGGPGTDTQYF. The rearrangement links TRBV28 to TRBJ2-3; TRBD2 matches 16 bases. The CDR3 has 17 residues. The trim removed 9 bases at V and 1 base at J, leaving 7 bases unmatched. The germline gives CDR1 MDHEN, CDR2 SYDVKM. The full variable domain, with the rest looked up from reference TRBV28 and TRBJ2-3, is DVKVTQSSRYLVKRTGEKVFLECVQDMDHENMFWYRQDPGLGLRLIYFSYDVKMKEKGDIPEGYSVSREKKERFSLILESASTNQTSMYLCASAGLAGGPGTDTQYFGPGTRLTVL.

The V gene is TRBV5-4, the J gene TRBJ2-7; 9 nucleotides line up with TRBD1. The V and J ends lost 4 bases and 6 bases, in that order; junction bases with no gene match: 11. CDR3 length: 15 amino acids. Germline V gives CDR1 SGHNT, CDR2 YYREEE (reference sequence). The DNA of the CDR3 is TGTGCCAGCAGCCGAGGGGGACAGGGAGCGCTCGAGCAGTACTTC. This translates into CASSRGGQGALEQYF. Variable domain in full (rest from reference TRBV5-4 and TRBJ2-7): ETGVTQSPTHLIKTRGQQVTLRCSSQSGHNTVSWYQQALGQGPQFIFQYYREEENGRGNFPPRFSGLQFPNYSSELNVNALELDDSALYLCASSRGGQGALEQYFGPGTRLTVT.

In its sample, this clone was seen once. V gene TRBV6-4 combines with J gene TRBJ1-2; maybe TRBD1 (6 bases). The germline V and J ends were trimmed by 2 bases and 8 bases, with 18 bases remaining between them. This CDR3 is 15 amino acids long. From germline, CDR1 is MRHNA and CDR2 SNTAGT. The CDR3 region is CASSDPTGHKRGYTF. CDR3 coding DNA: TGTGCCAGCAGTGACCCAACGGGACATAAACGCGGCTACACCTTC.

Concerning this clone: Compared with germline, one end of the junction differs, possibly owing to a read error. The chain couples TRBV5-7 to TRBJ2-7, with 8 positions matching TRBD1. TRBV5-7 qualifies as an ORF whose function is uncertain. The CDR3 totals 13 residues. CDR3 sequence (DNA): TGTGCCAGCAGTTTGGGGACAGGCGACGAGCAGTACTTC. It encodes CASSLGTGDEQYF.

In its sample, this clone was seen once. The rearrangement joins TRBV18 to TRBJ1-5; TRBD1 is a possible D gene (5 bases). V shed 6 bases and J shed 1 base, with 16 bases lying between them. Germline lookup yields CDR1 KGHSH and CDR2 LQKENI. This CDR3 contains 16 residues. CDR3 region: CASSPQGTLSNQPQHF. CDR3 nucleotides: TGTGCCAGCTCCCCCCAGGGTACATTAAGCAATCAGCCCCAGCATTTT.

The rearrangement links TRBV5-1 to TRBJ2-3, with D possibly TRBD2 on 7 matching bases. The germline V gene has CDR1 SGHRS and CDR2 YFSETQ. The V end was cut by 4 bases, the J end by 2 bases, with 14 bases between. This CDR3 comprises 15 residues. The CDR3 loop is CASSLGGGPTDTQYF. Here the CDR3 DNA reads TGCGCCAGCAGCCTGGGAGGGGGACCCACAGATACGCAGTATTTT. The variable domain in full, with the rest retrieved from reference TRBV5-1 and TRBJ2-3, is KAGVTQTPRYLIKTRGQQVTLSCSPISGHRSVSWYQQTPGQGLQFLFEYFSETQRNKGNFPGRFSGRQFSNSRSEMNVSTLELGDSALYLCASSLGGGPTDTQYFGPGTRLTVL.

The J gene is TRBJ1-5, the V gene TRBV6-1; 9 bases fit TRBD1. V lost 2 bases to trimming and J lost 6 bases; unmatched junction nucleotides: 8. Germline CDR1 reads MNHNS; CDR2 reads SASEGT. The CDR3 is 16 residues long. The CDR3 bases are TGTGCCAGCAGTGAATGGGGCCAGACAGGGGGTCAGCCCCAGCATTTT. Translated: CASSEWGQTGGQPQHF.

The chain couples TRBV18 to TRBJ2-7; 8 bases fit TRBD2. Unmatched junction bases numbered 6, after V lost 8 bases and J lost 0 bases. Germline assignment: CDR1 KGHSH and CDR2 LQKENI. The CDR3 extends over 14 amino acids. Here the CDR3 DNA reads TGTGCCAGCCGGGGGGGCCAGAGCTCCTACGAGCAGTACTTC. This sequence encodes CASRGGQSSYEQYF. The complete variable domain, with remaining parts taken from reference TRBV18 and TRBJ2-7, reads NAGVMQNPRHLVRRRGQEARLRCSPMKGHSHVYWYRQLPEEGLKFMVYLQKENIIDESGMPKERFSAEFPKEGPSILRIQQVVRGDSAAYFCASRGGQSSYEQYFGPGTRLTVT.

The chain recombines TRBV7-2 with TRBJ2-1, with D unclear. V was cut by 4 bases and J by 7 bases, with 8 bases left in between. The V gene's germline CDR1 is SGHTA and CDR2 FQGNSA. The CDR3 is made up of 12 amino acids. The CDR3 DNA reads as TGTGCCAGCAGCTCAGCCCGGAATGAGCAGTTCTTC. Residues: CASSSARNEQFF.

The chain uses TRBV6-5 and TRBJ1-4; 7 positions agree with TRBD1. CDR3 length: 14 residues. CDR1 is MNHEY and CDR2 is SVGAGI in the germline V gene. Trimming took 6 bases from V and 8 from J; bases not matched to a gene: 9. CDR3 sequence reads: CASRHRGGDEKLFF. CDR3 nucleotide sequence: TGTGCCAGCAGGCACAGGGGAGGCGACGAAAAACTGTTTTTT.